One sample yielded the 24 T cell receptor beta chains listed below, sequenced in a study of T cell responses to AZD1222 COVID-19 vaccine. Clones were sequenced by immunoSEQ multiplex PCR, and TCRdb holds only the in-frame ones, with some missing. The sample lists around 140,000 clones, approximately 88% occurring once. Sequencing was performed on peripheral blood, taken on day 0 of AZD1222 vaccination. The receptors here all came from an adult in good health.

The chain links TRBV6-2 or TRBV6-3 to TRBJ2-7; perhaps TRBD2 as D (7 bases). The germline gives CDR1 MNHEY, CDR2 SVGEGT. Trimming left V 6 bases short and J 1 base short, with 16 bases between. The CDR3 contains 15 residues. The CDR3 protein is CASSKGGAGSYEQYF. Here the CDR3 DNA reads TGTGCCAGCAGCAAGGGGGGGGCCGGATCCTACGAGCAGTACTTC.

The CDR3 nucleotides are TGCGCCAGCAGCCAAGGGGAAGGGTTGTATGGCTACACCTTC. Translated: CASSQGEGLYGYTF. The chain joins TRBV4-1 to TRBJ1-2; D is unclear. The CDR3 sequence is 14 residues long. The germline V gene has CDR1 MGHRA and CDR2 YSYEKL. Trimming removed 1 base at V and 5 bases at J, with 11 bases between.

The chain combines TRBV12-1 with TRBJ2-1. TRBV12-1 is deemed a pseudogene. The CDR3 contains 16 residues. The CDR3 is CASSFTERDRKDEQFF. The CDR3 nucleotides read TGTGCCAGCAGCTTTACTGAAAGGGATCGTAAAGATGAGCAGTTCTTC.

Here the CDR3 DNA reads TGTGCCAGCAGTCTCCAAATGGGGGACACTGAAGCTTTCTTT. Protein product: CASSLQMGDTEAFF. This chain uses TRBV6-4 with TRBJ1-1; D possibly corresponds to TRBD1 (5 bases). CDR1 is MRHNA and CDR2 is SNTAGT in the germline V gene. Deletions cut 5 bases from V and 3 bases from J, with 13 bases between. CDR3 length: 14 amino acids.

The rearrangement uses TRBV5-4 and TRBJ2-5, with TRBD1 identical over 7 bases. J gave up 1 base and V 3 bases, and 6 bases lay outside the gene matches. There are 15 residues in the CDR3. Per the germline V gene, CDR1 is SGHNT and CDR2 is YYREEE (reference sequence). CDR3 DNA: TGTGCCAGCAGCTCTAAGGGGGCGCCCCAAGAGACCCAGTACTTC. This gives the protein CASSSKGAPQETQYF.

This chain uses TRBV30 with TRBJ1-3, with D maybe TRBD1 (5 bases). The germline V and J ends were trimmed by 8 bases and 6 bases, with 20 bases remaining between them. In germline, CDR1 is GTSNPN, CDR2 SVGIG (reference sequence). The CDR3 spans 14 residues. The CDR3 sequence is CAGHLAVAQNTIYF. The CDR3 nucleotides read TGTGCCGGACACCTAGCCGTAGCTCAAAACACCATATATTTT.

The chain combines TRBV19 with TRBJ1-2, with D possibly being TRBD1 (6 bases). There are 13 residues in the CDR3. The V gene lost 11 bases and the J gene lost 3 bases, with 16 bases spanning the gap. Germline-derived CDR1 and CDR2 are LNHDA and SQIVND (reference sequence). CDR3 protein: CASEGGWYYGYTF. The CDR3 region has the DNA TGTGCCTCCGAGGGGGGATGGTACTATGGCTACACCTTC.

About this clone itself: Other DNA sequences in this sample translate to the same CDR3. The gene calls are TRBV5-1 and TRBJ1-5; no clear D. This CDR3 spans 13 amino acids. Germline V gene data show CDR1 as SGHRS and CDR2 as YFSETQ. Trimming pared 2 bases from V and 5 bases from J, leaving 8 bases between. The CDR3 nucleotides are TGCGCCAGCAGCTTCTTGGGTGATCAGCCCCAGCATTTT. It yields the protein CASSFLGDQPQHF. The whole variable domain, remainder taken from reference TRBV5-1 and TRBJ1-5, is KAGVTQTPRYLIKTRGQQVTLSCSPISGHRSVSWYQQTPGQGLQFLFEYFSETQRNKGNFPGRFSGRQFSNSRSEMNVSTLELGDSALYLCASSFLGDQPQHFGDGTRLSIL.

CDR3 residues: CASKPQPMNTEAFF. The DNA for the CDR3 is TGTGCCAGCAAACCACAACCCATGAACACTGAAGCTTTCTTT. The genes are TRBV6-4 and TRBJ1-1; no clear D. Trimming took off 7 bases at V and 0 bases at J, with 12 bases between the two ends. This CDR3 is built from 14 residues. CDR1 and CDR2 from the germline V gene are MRHNA and SNTAGT.

The count of this clone is one. The gene calls are TRBV5-1 and TRBJ1-6; 8 bases match TRBD1. Per the germline V gene, CDR1 is SGHRS and CDR2 is YFSETQ. CDR3 length equals 14 residues. With 1 base clipped from V and 7 bases from J, the junction kept 1 base outside the gene matches. Here the CDR3 reads CASSLQGANSPLHF. As DNA, the CDR3 is TGCGCCAGCAGCTTGCAGGGGGCGAATTCACCCCTCCACTTT.

This clone was detected only once. The chain uses TRBV15 and TRBJ1-6, with D perhaps matching TRBD1 (5 bases). The germline V gene encodes CDR1 LNHNV and CDR2 YYDKDF (reference sequence). With 1 base removed from V and 7 bases from J, the gap between germline ends came to 20 bases. This CDR3 is built from 18 residues. CDR3 in amino acids: CATSRGKGPLSLNSPLHF. For the CDR3, the DNA is TGTGCCACCAGCAGAGGAAAGGGGCCTTTATCGCTCAATTCACCCCTCCACTTT.

The V call is TRBV3-1 (or the pseudogene TRBV3-2), the J call TRBJ1-1; D ambiguous. The CDR3 runs to 15 residues. The germline CDR1 and CDR2 sequences are LGHDT and YNNKEL (reference sequence). The ends were cut back, 0 bases at V and 4 bases at J, with 12 bases in the middle. The CDR3 region has the DNA TGTGCCAGCAGCCAAGACACAGCTCTCGGCACTGAAGCTTTCTTT. The encoded protein is CASSQDTALGTEAFF.

The chain carries TRBV7-9 and TRBJ1-6; D is unresolved. The CDR3 loop spans 15 amino acids. The germline CDR1 and CDR2 sequences are SEHNR and FQNEAQ (reference sequence). Between the trimmed V and J ends, which lost 1 base and 7 bases, there was a span of 11 bases. The CDR3 here is CASSLGVAVNSPLHF. In DNA, the CDR3 is TGTGCCAGCAGCTTAGGTGTGGCAGTGAATTCACCCCTCCACTTT.

This chain links TRBV30 with TRBJ2-3; possible D gene TRBD1, 5 bases. Looked up from germline, CDR1 is GTSNPN and CDR2 is SVGIG (reference sequence). This CDR3 comprises 17 residues. Trimming took 0 bases from V and 5 from J, leaving 21 bases between them. The CDR3 region has the DNA TGTGCCTGGAGTGTATTAGGGTCAGGCAGGGAAGGAGATACGCAGTATTTT. It yields the protein CAWSVLGSGREGDTQYF.

The rearrangement joins TRBV5-6 to TRBJ2-7, with TRBD1 as a possible D gene (6 bases). Germline lookup yields CDR1 SGHDT and CDR2 YYEEEE. The CDR3 length is 13 residues. Trimming pared 4 bases from V and 6 bases from J, leaving 14 bases between. The CDR3 loop reads CASSRNRVGEQYF. The CDR3 DNA reads TGTGCCAGCAGCAGGAACAGGGTAGGCGAGCAGTACTTC.

This clone was detected a few times. The chain carries TRBV19 and TRBJ1-1, with D tentatively TRBD1 (5 bases). Germline-derived CDR1 and CDR2 are LNHDA and SQIVND (reference sequence). The V gene lost 11 bases and the J gene lost 7 bases, with 23 bases spanning the gap. The CDR3 totals 14 residues. Here the CDR3 reads CAAKGWIREGEAFF. In DNA form, the CDR3 reads TGTGCCGCCAAGGGTTGGATCAGGGAGGGTGAAGCTTTCTTT.

A single count supports this clone. The chain links TRBV19 to TRBJ1-5, with a tentative D call TRBD1 (5 bases). The CDR3 covers 13 residues. Trimming took 3 bases from V and 9 from J, leaving 12 bases between them. Germline V CDR1 and CDR2: LNHDA, SQIVND (reference sequence). CDR3 sequence: CASSMRDLGPQHF. Here the CDR3 DNA reads TGTGCCAGTAGTATGCGGGACCTCGGGCCCCAGCATTTT.

About this clone itself: An end of the junction differs from the germline gene, which may be a read error. The V call is TRBV19, the J call TRBJ1-5, with 8 bases identical to TRBD1. The germline gives CDR1 LNHDA, CDR2 SQIVND (reference sequence). CDR3 length: 15 amino acids. DNA of the CDR3: TGTGCCAGTAGAATAGACAGGGGCTGGAATCAGCCCCAGCATTTT. As protein: CASRIDRGWNQPQHF.

The V gene is TRBV5-6, the J gene TRBJ1-2; TRBD1 is a possible D gene (5 bases). V was pared by 4 bases and J by 7 bases, with 14 bases between. Germline CDR1 and CDR2: SGHDT and YYEEEE. The CDR3 covers 13 residues. CDR3 region: CASSRQRGSGYTF. CDR3 nucleotide sequence: TGTGCCAGCAGCCGGCAAAGGGGTTCTGGCTACACCTTC. Looking up the rest from reference TRBV5-6 and TRBJ1-2 gives the full variable domain: DAGVTQSPTHLIKTRGQQVTLRCSPKSGHDTVSWYQQALGQGPQFIFQYYEEEERQRGNFPDRFSGHQFPNYSSELNVNALLLGDSALYLCASSRQRGSGYTFGSGTRLTVV.

In DNA form, the CDR3 reads TGTGCCAGCAGTTACTCGAGCGGGGGAGGCTATGGCTACACCTTC. This gives the protein CASSYSSGGGYGYTF. This chain links TRBV6-5 with TRBJ1-2, with a possible D match to TRBD1 (5 bases). The CDR3 consists of 15 residues. V lost 0 bases and J 4 bases, leaving 12 bases between the germline ends. The V gene's germline CDR1 is MNHEY and CDR2 SVGAGI.

This rearrangement joins TRBV6-5 to TRBJ2-1; unclear D gene. CDR1 is MNHEY, CDR2 SVGAGI, per germline. V lost 7 bases and J 4 bases, leaving 11 bases between the germline ends. This CDR3 has 13 amino acids. The CDR3, as DNA: TGTGCCAGCACAACGGATACATACAATGAGCAGTTCTTC. It specifies CASTTDTYNEQFF.

The chain couples TRBV7-9 to TRBJ2-5, with D perhaps TRBD1 or TRBD2 (5 bases each). CDR3 length equals 14 residues. CDR1 is SEHNR and CDR2 is FQNEAQ in the germline V gene (reference sequence). The V and J ends lost 5 bases and 7 bases respectively, with 17 bases between them. DNA of the CDR3: TGTGCCAGCAGCCCGGGGCAGGGCGTTGGGACCCAGTACTTC. Its protein is CASSPGQGVGTQYF.

This sequence joins TRBV27 and TRBJ1-1, with D possibly matching TRBD1 (6 bases). The CDR3 contains 14 residues. Germline V gives CDR1 MNHEY, CDR2 SMNVEV (reference sequence). The V gene lost 4 bases and the J gene lost 4 bases, with 13 bases spanning the gap. The CDR3 bases are TGTGCCAGCAGTTCTGCCGGACAGCTCACTGAAGCTTTCTTT. Translated: CASSSAGQLTEAFF.

In this sample, this clone turned up once. The CDR3 sequence is CASSPLGAGYTF. The CDR3 DNA follows: TGTGCCAGCAGTCCCCTGGGTGCTGGCTACACCTTC. This sequence joins TRBV6-5 and TRBJ1-2; D is unclear. This CDR3 has 12 residues. Trimming removed 5 bases from V and 7 bases from J, with 11 bases in between. Germline V gene sequence: CDR1 MNHEY, CDR2 SVGAGI.